This T cell receptor (beta chain) was documented in a study of cytomegalovirus exposure and HLA in healthy donors. V shed 6 bases, J shed 5 bases, and the junction held 12 bases outside the gene matches. Germline CDR1 MDHEN, CDR2 SYDVKM. The CDR3 loop spans 15 amino acids. PCR employed 60 Vbeta and 13 Jbeta primers. TCRdb's copy holds only in-frame clones and misses some; the assay was immunoSEQ multiplex PCR. Altogether 120,000 or so clones are present, around 84% being singletons, with the ten largest covering 6.3%. This TCR was sampled from a woman aged 35 to 49 in good health and CMV-seronegative. This sequence joins TRBV28 and TRBJ2-5; 7 bases match TRBD2. Sequences were obtained from PBMCs. Here the CDR3 reads CASSSGGSGGETQYF. CDR3 coding DNA: TGTGCCAGCAGCTCGGGCGGGAGTGGGGGGGAGACCCAGTACTTC.